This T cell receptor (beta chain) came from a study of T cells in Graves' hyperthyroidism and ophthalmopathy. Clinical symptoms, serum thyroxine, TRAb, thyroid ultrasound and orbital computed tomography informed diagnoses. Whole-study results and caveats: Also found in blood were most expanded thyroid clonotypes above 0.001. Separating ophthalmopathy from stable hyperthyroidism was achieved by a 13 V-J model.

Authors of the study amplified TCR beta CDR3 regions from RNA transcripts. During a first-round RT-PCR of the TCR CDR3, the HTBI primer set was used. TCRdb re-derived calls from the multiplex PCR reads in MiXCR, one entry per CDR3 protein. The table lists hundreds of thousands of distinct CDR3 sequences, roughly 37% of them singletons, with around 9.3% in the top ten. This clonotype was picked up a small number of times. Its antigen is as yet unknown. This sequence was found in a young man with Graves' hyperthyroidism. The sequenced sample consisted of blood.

CDR3 sequence (DNA): TGTGCCACCAGCCTAACAGGGGTCGGGAACGAGCAGTACTTC. Translated: CATSLTGVGNEQYF. The rearrangement joins TRBV6-5 to TRBJ2-7; 7 bases map to TRBD1. The CDR3 consists of 14 residues. CDR1 is MNHEY and CDR2 is SVGAGI in the germline V gene. J was trimmed by 5 bases and V by 10 bases; bases with no gene match: 14.